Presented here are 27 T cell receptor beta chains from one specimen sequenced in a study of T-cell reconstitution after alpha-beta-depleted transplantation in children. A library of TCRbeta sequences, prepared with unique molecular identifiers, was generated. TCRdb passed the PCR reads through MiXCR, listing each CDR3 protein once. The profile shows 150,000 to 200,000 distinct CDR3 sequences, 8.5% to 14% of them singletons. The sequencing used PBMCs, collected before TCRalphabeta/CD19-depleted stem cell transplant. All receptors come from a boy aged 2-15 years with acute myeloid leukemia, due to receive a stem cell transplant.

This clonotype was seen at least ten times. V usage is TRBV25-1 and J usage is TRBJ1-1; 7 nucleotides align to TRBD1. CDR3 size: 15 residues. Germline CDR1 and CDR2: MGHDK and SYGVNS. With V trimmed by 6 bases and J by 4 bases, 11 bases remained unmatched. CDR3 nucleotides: TGTGCCAGCAGCCCTACGGACAGGCGGGGCACTGAAGCTTTCTTT. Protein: CASSPTDRRGTEAFF.

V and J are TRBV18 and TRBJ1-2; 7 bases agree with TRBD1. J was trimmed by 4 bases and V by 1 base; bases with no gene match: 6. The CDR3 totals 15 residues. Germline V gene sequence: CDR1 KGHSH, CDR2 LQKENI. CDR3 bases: TGTGCCAGCTCACCACAGGGGGCATGGAGCTATGGCTACACCTTC. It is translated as CASSPQGAWSYGYTF.

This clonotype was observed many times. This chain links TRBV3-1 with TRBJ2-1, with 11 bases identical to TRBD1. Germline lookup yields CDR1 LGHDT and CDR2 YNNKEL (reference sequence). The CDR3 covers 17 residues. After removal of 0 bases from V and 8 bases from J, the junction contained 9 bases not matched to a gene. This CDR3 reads CASSQDLFRDRGDEQFF. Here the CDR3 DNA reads TGTGCCAGCAGCCAAGATCTTTTCAGGGACAGGGGGGATGAGCAGTTCTTC.

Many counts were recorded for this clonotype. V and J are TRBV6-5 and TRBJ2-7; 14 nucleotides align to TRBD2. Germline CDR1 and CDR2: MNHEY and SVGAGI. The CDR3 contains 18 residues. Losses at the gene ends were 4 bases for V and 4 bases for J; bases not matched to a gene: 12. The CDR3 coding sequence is TGTGCCAGCAGTTTCCCAATTCCCGGGACTAGCGGGAGTTACGAGCAGTACTTC. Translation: CASSFPIPGTSGSYEQYF.

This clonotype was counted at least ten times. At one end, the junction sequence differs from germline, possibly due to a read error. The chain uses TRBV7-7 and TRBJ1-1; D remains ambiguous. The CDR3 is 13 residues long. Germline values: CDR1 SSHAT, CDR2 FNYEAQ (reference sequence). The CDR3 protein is CASSPQENTEAFF. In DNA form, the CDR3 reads TGTGCTAGCAGCCCCCAGGAGAACACTGAAGCTTTCTTT.

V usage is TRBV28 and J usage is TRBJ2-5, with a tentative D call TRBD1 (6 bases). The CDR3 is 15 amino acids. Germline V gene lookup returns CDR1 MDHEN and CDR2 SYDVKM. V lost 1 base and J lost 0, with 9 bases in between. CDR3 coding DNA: TGTGCCAGCAGTTTATTGGGACATGACCAAGAGACCCAGTACTTC. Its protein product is CASSLLGHDQETQYF.

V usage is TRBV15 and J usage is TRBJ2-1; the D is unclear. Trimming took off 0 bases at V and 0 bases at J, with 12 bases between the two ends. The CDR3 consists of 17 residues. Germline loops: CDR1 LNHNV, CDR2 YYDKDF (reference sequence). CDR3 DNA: TGTGCCACCAGCAGAGATTCGTCAACGAGCTCCTACAATGAGCAGTTCTTC. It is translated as CATSRDSSTSSYNEQFF.

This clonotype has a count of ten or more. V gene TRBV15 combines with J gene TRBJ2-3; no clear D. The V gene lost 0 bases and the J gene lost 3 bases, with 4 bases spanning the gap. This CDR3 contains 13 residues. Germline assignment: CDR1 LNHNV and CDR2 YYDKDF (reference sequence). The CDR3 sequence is CATSRDLTDTQYF. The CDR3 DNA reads TGTGCCACCAGCAGAGATCTAACAGATACGCAGTATTTT.

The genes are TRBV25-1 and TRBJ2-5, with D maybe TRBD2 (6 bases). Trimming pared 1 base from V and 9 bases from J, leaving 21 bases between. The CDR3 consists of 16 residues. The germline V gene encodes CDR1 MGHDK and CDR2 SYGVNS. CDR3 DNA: TGTGCCAGCAGTGAATCTTTCGTGGGGACTGCGCGGGCCCAGTACTTC. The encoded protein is CASSESFVGTARAQYF.

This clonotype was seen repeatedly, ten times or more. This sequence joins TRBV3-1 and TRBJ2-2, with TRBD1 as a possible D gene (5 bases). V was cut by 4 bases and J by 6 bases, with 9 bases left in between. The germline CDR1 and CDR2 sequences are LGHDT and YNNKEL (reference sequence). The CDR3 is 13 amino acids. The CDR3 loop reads CASSPTRAGELFF. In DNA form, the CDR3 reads TGTGCCAGCAGCCCAACCAGGGCCGGGGAGCTGTTTTTT.

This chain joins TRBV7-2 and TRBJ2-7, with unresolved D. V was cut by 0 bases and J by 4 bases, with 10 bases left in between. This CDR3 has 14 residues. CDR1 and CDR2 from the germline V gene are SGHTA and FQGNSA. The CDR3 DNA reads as TGTGCCAGCAGCTTAGCCGTTTCCGGTTACGAGCAGTACGTC. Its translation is CASSLAVSGYEQYV.

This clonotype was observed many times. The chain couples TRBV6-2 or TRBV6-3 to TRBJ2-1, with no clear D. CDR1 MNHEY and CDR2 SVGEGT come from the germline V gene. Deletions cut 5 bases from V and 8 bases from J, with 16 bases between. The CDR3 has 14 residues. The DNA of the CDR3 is TGTGCCAGCAGTGTCCTTTGGTCCCGGGATGAGCAGTTCTTC. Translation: CASSVLWSRDEQFF.

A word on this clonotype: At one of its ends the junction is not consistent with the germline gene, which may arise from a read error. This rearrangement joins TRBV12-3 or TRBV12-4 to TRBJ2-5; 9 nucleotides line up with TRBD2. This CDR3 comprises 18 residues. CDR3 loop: CTSCLTLAGLLPQETQYF. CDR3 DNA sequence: TGTACCAGCTGTTTAACACTAGCGGGCCTCCTACCTCAAGAGACCCAGTACTTC.

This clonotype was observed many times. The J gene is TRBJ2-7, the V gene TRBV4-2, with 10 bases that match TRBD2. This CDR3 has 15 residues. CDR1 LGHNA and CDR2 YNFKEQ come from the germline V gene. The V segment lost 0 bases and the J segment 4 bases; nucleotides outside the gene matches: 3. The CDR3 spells CASSQELAGVYEQYF. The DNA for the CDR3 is TGTGCCAGCAGCCAAGAGCTAGCGGGAGTGTACGAGCAGTACTTC.

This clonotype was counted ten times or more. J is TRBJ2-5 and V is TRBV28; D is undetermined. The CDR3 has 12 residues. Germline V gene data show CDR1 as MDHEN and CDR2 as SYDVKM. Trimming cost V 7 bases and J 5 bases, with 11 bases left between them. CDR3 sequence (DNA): TGTGCCAGCACGACACCAACGGAGACCCAGTACTTC. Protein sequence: CASTTPTETQYF.

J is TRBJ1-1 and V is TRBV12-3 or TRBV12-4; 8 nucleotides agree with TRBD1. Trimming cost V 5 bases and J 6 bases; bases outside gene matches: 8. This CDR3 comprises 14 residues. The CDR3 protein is CASSPAPTGAEAFF. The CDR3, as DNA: TGTGCCAGCAGTCCCGCCCCGACAGGGGCTGAAGCTTTCTTT.

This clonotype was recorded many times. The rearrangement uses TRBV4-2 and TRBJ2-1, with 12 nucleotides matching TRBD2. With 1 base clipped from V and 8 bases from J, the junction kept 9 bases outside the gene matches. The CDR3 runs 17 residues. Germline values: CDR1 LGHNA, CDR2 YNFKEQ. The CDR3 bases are TGTGCCAGCAGCCAAGGCGGGACTAGCGGGTATGGCGATGAGCAGTTCTTC. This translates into CASSQGGTSGYGDEQFF.

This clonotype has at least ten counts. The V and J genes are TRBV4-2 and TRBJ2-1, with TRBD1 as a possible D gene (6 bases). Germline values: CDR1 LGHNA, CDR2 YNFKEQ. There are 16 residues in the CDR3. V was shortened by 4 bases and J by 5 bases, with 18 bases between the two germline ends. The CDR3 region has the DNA TGTGCCAGCAGCCTTAATACAGGGCGGCGAGACAATGAGCAGTTCTTC. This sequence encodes CASSLNTGRRDNEQFF.

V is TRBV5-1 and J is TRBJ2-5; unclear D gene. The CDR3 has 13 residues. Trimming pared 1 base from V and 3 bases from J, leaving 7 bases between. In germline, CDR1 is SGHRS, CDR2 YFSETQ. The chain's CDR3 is CASSLSAKETQYF. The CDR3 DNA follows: TGCGCCAGCAGCTTGAGCGCAAAAGAGACCCAGTACTTC.

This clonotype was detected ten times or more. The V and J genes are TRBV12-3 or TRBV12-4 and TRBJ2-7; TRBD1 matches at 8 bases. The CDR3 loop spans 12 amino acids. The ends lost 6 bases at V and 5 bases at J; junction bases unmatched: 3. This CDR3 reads CASSQTGDEQYV. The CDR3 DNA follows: TGTGCCAGCAGCCAGACAGGGGACGAGCAGTACGTC.

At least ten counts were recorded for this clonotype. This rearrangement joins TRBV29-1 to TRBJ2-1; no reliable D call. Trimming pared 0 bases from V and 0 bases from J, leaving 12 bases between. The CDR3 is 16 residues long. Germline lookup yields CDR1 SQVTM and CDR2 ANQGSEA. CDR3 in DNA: TGCAGCGTTGAAGAAATTCACGAGAGCTCCTACAATGAGCAGTTCTTC. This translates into CSVEEIHESSYNEQFF.

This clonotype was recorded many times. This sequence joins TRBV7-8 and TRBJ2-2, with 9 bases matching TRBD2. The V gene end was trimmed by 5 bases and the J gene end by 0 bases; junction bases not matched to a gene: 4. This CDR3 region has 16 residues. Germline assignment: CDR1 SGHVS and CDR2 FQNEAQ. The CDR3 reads CASSPTSGSNTGELFF. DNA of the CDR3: TGTGCCAGCAGCCCAACTAGCGGGTCGAACACCGGGGAGCTGTTTTTT.

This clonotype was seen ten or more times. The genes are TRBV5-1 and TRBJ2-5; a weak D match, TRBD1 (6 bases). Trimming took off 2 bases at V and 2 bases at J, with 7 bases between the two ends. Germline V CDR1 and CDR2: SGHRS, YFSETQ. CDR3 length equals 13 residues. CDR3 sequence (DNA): TGCGCCAGCAGCTTCACAGGGCAAGAGACCCAGTACTTC. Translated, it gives CASSFTGQETQYF. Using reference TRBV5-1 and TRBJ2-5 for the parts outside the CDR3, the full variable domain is KAGVTQTPRYLIKTRGQQVTLSCSPISGHRSVSWYQQTPGQGLQFLFEYFSETQRNKGNFPGRFSGRQFSNSRSEMNVSTLELGDSALYLCASSFTGQETQYFGPGTRLLVL.

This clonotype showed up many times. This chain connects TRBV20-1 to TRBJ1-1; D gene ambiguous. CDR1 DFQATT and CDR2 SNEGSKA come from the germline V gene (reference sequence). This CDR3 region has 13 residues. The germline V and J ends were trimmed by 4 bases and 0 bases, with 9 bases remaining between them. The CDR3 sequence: CSAIRSLNTEAFF. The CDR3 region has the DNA TGCAGTGCTATCCGCAGCCTGAACACTGAAGCTTTCTTT.

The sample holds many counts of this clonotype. CDR3 in amino acids: CASSSITGELFF. In DNA form, the CDR3 reads TGTGCCAGCAGTTCCATCACCGGGGAGCTGTTTTTT. V gene TRBV6-5 combines with J gene TRBJ2-2; no clear D gene. CDR1 is MNHEY, CDR2 SVGAGI, per germline. CDR3 length: 12 amino acids. Trimming left V 4 bases short and J 4 bases short, with 4 bases between.

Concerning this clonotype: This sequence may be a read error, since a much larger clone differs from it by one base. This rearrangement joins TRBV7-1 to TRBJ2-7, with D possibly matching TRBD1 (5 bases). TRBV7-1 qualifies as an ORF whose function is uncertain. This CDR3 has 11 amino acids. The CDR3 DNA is TGTGCCAGCAGCCTCAGGGATGAGCAGTCCTTC. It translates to CASSLRDEQSF.

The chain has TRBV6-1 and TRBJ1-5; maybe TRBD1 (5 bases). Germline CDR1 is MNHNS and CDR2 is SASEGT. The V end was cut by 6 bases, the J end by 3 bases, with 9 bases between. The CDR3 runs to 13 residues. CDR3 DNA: TGTGCCAGCAGGCGACAGATCAATCAGCCCCAGCATTTT. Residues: CASRRQINQPQHF.